This T cell receptor (beta chain) was retrieved from a study of blood T cell repertoires in COVID-19. Whole-study context: Some COVID-19 samples were acute and others convalescent; all came from the United States, Italy and Spain.

The method was immunoSEQ multiplex PCR; TCRdb's version includes in-frame clones alone and lacks a portion of them. Of 120,000 or so clones in the sample, roughly 86% were seen once. The CDR3 runs 15 residues. Trimming stripped 2 bases from V and 3 bases from J, with 13 bases between. The V gene's germline CDR1 is MNHEY and CDR2 SMNVEV (reference sequence). The material sequenced was peripheral blood. The V call is TRBV27, the J call TRBJ1-1, with no clear D. This receptor was obtained from a woman aged 60-75 years with acute or convalescent COVID-19. This CDR3 is CASSLRPAGYTEAFF. The CDR3 DNA sequence: TGTGCCAGCAGTTTACGCCCCGCGGGGTACACTGAAGCTTTCTTT.